This is a list of T cell receptor beta chains from one sample in a study of Ad26.COV2.S vaccination and SARS-CoV-2 variants. Sequencing used immunoSEQ multiplex PCR; TCRdb keeps in-frame clones, though not all of them. The sample has hundreds of thousands of clones, over 75% seen once; the top ten hold 9% to 15%. The specimen was peripheral blood, collected in a trial of Ad26.COV2.S vaccine versus placebo. The source of these receptors is a person aged 18-60 years who received the Ad26.COV2.S COVID-19 vaccine or a placebo. Each CDR3 is given with its conserved first and last residue. The D gene is left open where the match is weak. A clone size is listed for some rows: how often the clone was seen (once, few, many), or a class if it is expanded.

D gene,V gene,J gene,clone size,CDR3 protein,CDR3 DNA
TRBD2,TRBV5-1,TRBJ2-1,-,CASSLRLAGARTSYNEQFF,TGCGCCAGCAGCTTGAGGCTAGCGGGAGCCCGTACGTCCTACAATGAGCAGTTCTTC
-,TRBV27,TRBJ1-1,-,CASSLGSEAFF,TGTGCCAGCAGTTTAGGCAGTGAAGCTTTCTTT
TRBD1,TRBV7-8,TRBJ1-2,-,CASSSPGTGFYGYTF,TGTGCCAGCAGCTCACCCGGGACAGGATTCTATGGCTACACCTTC
TRBD1,TRBV6-5,TRBJ1-2,-,CASRVTGNLQPGYTF,TGTGCCAGCAGGGTGACAGGGAACCTCCAACCTGGCTACACCTTC
TRBD1,TRBV18,TRBJ1-1,-,CASGGQGFSTEAFF,TGTGCCAGCGGAGGACAGGGGTTTTCCACTGAAGCTTTCTTT
TRBD1,TRBV4-1,TRBJ1-6,-,CASSQDRRGTAPAPLHF,TGCGCCAGCAGCCAAGATCGACGAGGGACAGCTCCTGCTCCCCTCCACTTT
-,TRBV7-9,TRBJ1-2,-,CASSLEAGVNYGYTF,TGTGCCAGCAGCTTAGAGGCGGGAGTGAACTATGGCTACACCTTC
TRBD2,TRBV4-3,TRBJ2-2,-,CASSQEYFRREEHGELFF,TGCGCCAGCAGCCAAGAATACTTTAGGCGGGAGGAACACGGGGAGCTGTTTTTT
-,TRBV7-9,TRBJ1-5,-,CASSSGDQPQHF,TGTGCCAGCAGCTCGGGGGATCAGCCCCAGCATTTT
TRBD2,TRBV19,TRBJ2-1,once,CASSMRSSGRGYNEQFF,TGTGCCAGTAGTATGAGGTCGAGCGGGAGGGGCTACAATGAGCAGTTCTTC
-,TRBV4-1,TRBJ1-4,-,CASSQVGRRRTNEKLFF,TGCGCCAGCAGCCAAGTTGGGAGGAGGCGGACTAATGAAAAACTGTTTTTT
-,TRBV4-1,TRBJ2-2,-,CASSQRETNTGELFF,TGCGCCAGCAGCCAAAGGGAGACGAACACCGGGGAGCTGTTTTTT
TRBD2,TRBV6-1,TRBJ2-1,-,CASSEKRGKGDEQFF,TGTGCCAGCAGTGAAAAGCGGGGGAAAGGGGATGAGCAGTTCTTC
-,TRBV5-8,TRBJ2-1,-,CASSYSREQFF,TGTGCCAGCAGCTATTCCCGAGAGCAGTTCTTC
TRBD1,TRBV9,TRBJ2-7,once,CASSAPGQTYEQYF,TGTGCCAGCAGCGCGCCGGGACAGACCTACGAGCAGTACTTC
-,TRBV7-6,TRBJ2-7,-,CASSPTDQYEQYF,TGTGCCAGCAGCCCTACCGATCAATACGAGCAGTACTTC
-,TRBV12-5,TRBJ1-1,once,CASSLLGGVMNTEAFF,TGTGCTAGTTCCTTGCTCGGGGGGGTCATGAACACTGAAGCTTTCTTT
-,TRBV5-4,TRBJ1-2,-,CASSLGVGTPIHGYTF,TGTGCCAGCAGCTTGGGGGTGGGGACCCCAATCCATGGCTACACCTTC
-,TRBV27,TRBJ2-2,-,CASSFSGGGNTGELFF,TGTGCCAGCAGTTTTTCCGGGGGAGGTAACACCGGGGAGCTGTTTTTT
-,TRBV27,TRBJ2-7,-,CASSLDNF,TGTGCCAGCAGTTTAGATAACTTC
-,TRBV30,TRBJ2-2,-,CACTKTSGPGELFF,TGTGCCTGCACAAAGACATCGGGGCCCGGGGAGCTGTTTTTT
TRBD2,TRBV10-1,TRBJ2-1,-,CASSKDQRLAVSSYNEQFF,TGCGCCAGCAGCAAGGACCAAAGACTAGCGGTCAGCTCCTACAATGAGCAGTTCTTC
-,TRBV7-8,TRBJ2-1,-,CASNTRDGSYNEQFF,TGTGCCAGCAACACCCGGGACGGCTCCTACAATGAGCAGTTCTTC
TRBD1,TRBV3-1/TRBV3-2,TRBJ1-6,-,CASSLLTGTVNNSPLHF,TGTGCCAGCAGCCTTTTAACAGGGACAGTCAACAATTCACCCCTCCACTTT